This is a list of T cell receptor beta chains from one sample in a study of cytotoxic CD8 clonotypes in ibrutinib-treated CLL. The assay was immunoSEQ multiplex PCR, and TCRdb's table has in-frame clones only and misses some. The sample includes 250,000 or so clones, 70% seen only once; the top ten take approximately 15%. The material sequenced was PBMCs, taken after 24 months of ibrutinib treatment. The receptors were gathered from a human donor with chronic lymphocytic leukemia. CDR3s include the opening cysteine and the closing phenylalanine or tryptophan. The D gene is left open where the match is weak. Expanded clones are given a class, and other clones once, few, many or no size at all.

clone size | J gene | V gene | D gene | CDR3 protein | CDR3 DNA
. | TRBJ2-4 | TRBV19 | . | CASSSETPPRRNIQYF | TGTGCCAGTAGTTCCGAGACACCACCCCGCCGAAACATTCAGTACTTC
. | TRBJ1-2 | TRBV5-1 | . | CASSFQEGYGYTF | TGCGCCAGCAGCTTCCAGGAAGGATATGGCTACACCTTC
few | TRBJ2-7 | TRBV6-5 | . | CASSWESSYEQYF | TGTGCCAGCAGTTGGGAGAGCTCCTACGAGCAGTACTTC
. | TRBJ2-1 | TRBV6-1 | . | CASSRQYNEQFF | TGTGCCAGCAGTCGGCAATACAATGAGCAGTTCTTC
few | TRBJ1-3 | TRBV9 | . | CASSPGEDGNTIYF | TGTGCCAGCAGCCCAGGCGAGGATGGAAACACCATATATTTT
. | TRBJ2-7 | TRBV28 | . | CASSPGREQYF | TGTGCCAGCAGCCCTGGTCGGGAGCAGTACTTC
. | TRBJ2-7 | TRBV5-4 | TRBD2 | CASSFGTSGSVYEQYF | TGTGCCAGCAGCTTCGGGACTAGCGGGAGCGTCTACGAGCAGTACTTC
few | TRBJ2-1 | TRBV7-9 | . | CASSKSTGNEQFF | TGTGCCAGCAGCAAGTCTACCGGCAATGAGCAGTTCTTC
. | TRBJ1-5 | TRBV6-1 | . | CASSEAQPWLQPQHF | TGTGCCAGCAGTGAAGCGCAGCCGTGGTTACAGCCCCAGCATTTT
. | TRBJ2-5 | TRBV29-1 | TRBD2 | CSVEPPSGHQETQYF | TGCAGCGTTGAACCCCCTAGCGGGCACCAAGAGACCCAGTACTTC
. | TRBJ2-1 | TRBV30 | TRBD2 | CAWNSGAPNEQFF | TGTGCCTGGAATAGCGGGGCCCCCAATGAGCAGTTCTTC
. | TRBJ2-3 | TRBV5-4 | TRBD2 | CASSLGREVQADTQYF | TGTGCCAGCAGCTTGGGGCGGGAGGTTCAAGCAGATACGCAGTATTTT
. | TRBJ2-7 | TRBV28 | . | CASSPPRRLVLPSTYEQYF | TGTGCCAGCAGTCCCCCAAGGCGGTTGGTACTCCCGTCTACCTACGAGCAGTACTTC
. | TRBJ1-2 | TRBV5-1 | TRBD1 | CASSLQGGDLGYTF | TGCGCCAGCAGCTTGCAAGGGGGCGATTTGGGCTACACCTTC
. | TRBJ2-7 | TRBV6-5 | TRBD2 | CASSPGGSLFYEQYF | TGTGCCAGCAGCCCCGGCGGGAGTCTCTTCTACGAGCAGTACTTC
. | TRBJ2-7 | TRBV9 | TRBD1 | CASSAGTGSLYEQYF | TGTGCCAGCAGCGCTGGGACAGGGTCGCTCTACGAGCAGTACTTC
few | TRBJ1-2 | TRBV30 | . | CAWSDVGGYTF | TGTGCCTGGAGCGACGTAGGTGGCTACACCTTC
once | TRBJ1-4 | TRBV6-5 | . | CASSYGRPYEKLFF | TGTGCCAGCAGTTACGGCAGACCCTATGAAAAACTGTTTTTT
once | TRBJ2-7 | TRBV4-1 | TRBD1 | CASSVDRGPYEQYF | TGCGCCAGCAGCGTGGACAGGGGGCCCTACGAGCAGTACTTC
few | TRBJ1-1 | TRBV19 | . | CASSKQGAEAFF | TGTGCCAGTAGTAAGCAGGGCGCTGAAGCTTTCTTT
few | TRBJ2-7 | TRBV29-1 | TRBD2 | CSVAGTSGEPYEQYF | TGCAGCGTCGCCGGGACTAGCGGGGAACCCTACGAGCAGTACTTC
. | TRBJ2-7 | TRBV5-4 | TRBD2 | CASSAGGVDYEQYF | TGTGCCAGCAGCGCCGGGGGGGTGGACTACGAGCAGTACTTC
. | TRBJ2-5 | TRBV15 | . | CATSRDLDMFETQYF | TGTGCCACCAGCAGAGATCTGGACATGTTTGAGACCCAGTACTTC
. | TRBJ1-5 | TRBV30 | TRBD1 | CAFGQGKGNQPQHF | TGTGCCTTTGGACAGGGAAAGGGAAATCAGCCCCAGCATTTT
few | TRBJ1-2 | TRBV27 | . | CASSLSAYDGYTF | TGTGCCAGCAGTTTATCTGCTTACGATGGCTACACCTTC
. | TRBJ1-3 | TRBV5-1 | . | CASTGGANSGNTIYF | TGCGCCAGCACAGGAGGAGCAAACTCTGGAAACACCATATATTTT
. | TRBJ1-1 | TRBV7-2 | . | CASSFGGGEAFF | TGTGCCAGCAGCTTTGGCGGTGGTGAAGCTTTCTTT
few | TRBJ2-2 | TRBV7-9 | . | CASSLAGELFF | TGTGCCAGCAGCTTGGCCGGGGAGCTGTTTTTT
. | TRBJ2-7 | TRBV7-9 | . | CASSFGWGLPYEQYF | TGTGCCAGCAGCTTTGGATGGGGGCTCCCATACGAGCAGTACTTC
. | TRBJ2-7 | TRBV28 | TRBD2 | CASSPGGTSGSYEQYF | TGTGCCAGCAGTCCAGGAGGGACTAGCGGGAGTTACGAGCAGTACTTC
. | TRBJ2-5 | TRBV27 | . | CASSPGRWETQYF | TGTGCCAGCAGTCCAGGGAGGTGGGAGACCCAGTACTTC
. | TRBJ2-5 | TRBV7-7 | TRBD2 | CASSLRLAVQETQYF | TGTGCTAGCAGCTTGCGACTAGCGGTCCAAGAGACCCAGTACTTC
. | TRBJ1-1 | TRBV7-6 | . | CASSPLNTEAFF | TGTGCCAGCAGCCCACTGAACACTGAAGCTTTCTTT
. | TRBJ2-7 | TRBV7-8 | . | CASTLTGYEQYF | TGTGCCAGCACCCTGACGGGATACGAGCAGTACTTC
. | TRBJ2-7 | TRBV15 | . | CATSRDQQAYEQYF | TGTGCCACCAGCAGAGATCAACAGGCCTACGAGCAGTACTTC
once | TRBJ2-2 | TRBV6-6 | . | CASTPGENPGELFF | TGTGCCAGCACGCCGGGTGAGAATCCCGGGGAGCTGTTTTTT
. | TRBJ1-5 | TRBV30 | . | CAWGSSGDQPQHF | TGTGCCTGGGGGTCCTCAGGGGATCAGCCCCAGCATTTT
. | TRBJ2-7 | TRBV2 | TRBD2 | CASVRLAGDYEQYF | TGTGCCAGCGTAAGGCTAGCGGGAGACTACGAGCAGTACTTC
few | TRBJ1-3 | TRBV9 | . | CASSARDISGNTIYF | TGTGCCAGCAGCGCCCGGGACATCTCTGGAAACACCATATATTTT
. | TRBJ2-1 | TRBV7-6 | . | CASSLERWGRNEQFF | TGTGCCAGCAGCTTAGAGAGGTGGGGTCGCAATGAGCAGTTCTTC
. | TRBJ2-2 | TRBV18 | TRBD2 | CASARTSVESTGELFF | TGTGCCAGCGCGAGGACTAGCGTCGAGTCAACCGGGGAGCTGTTTTTT
. | TRBJ1-5 | TRBV7-2 | . | CASSVHPVVNQPQHF | TGTGCCAGCAGCGTGCACCCGGTGGTTAATCAGCCCCAGCATTTT
. | TRBJ2-3 | TRBV10-1 | TRBD2 | CASSESVASGSKDTQYF | TGCGCCAGCAGTGAGTCGGTGGCTAGCGGGAGTAAAGATACGCAGTATTTT
. | TRBJ2-7 | TRBV7-6 | . | CASSLPTASYEQYF | TGTGCCAGCAGCTTGCCGACAGCCTCCTACGAGCAGTACTTC
. | TRBJ1-2 | TRBV7-9 | TRBD1 | CASSSGQANYGYTF | TGTGCCAGCAGCTCCGGACAGGCGAACTATGGCTACACCTTC
. | TRBJ2-3 | TRBV19 | . | CASKWGGTDTQYF | TGTGCCAGTAAGTGGGGGGGCACAGATACGCAGTATTTT
. | TRBJ1-1 | TRBV29-1 | . | CSPSGQYTEAFF | TGCAGCCCTAGCGGACAGTACACTGAAGCTTTCTTT
once | TRBJ1-2 | TRBV4-3 | . | CASSQDPPGVAADYGYTF | TGCGCCAGCAGCCAAGACCCTCCGGGCGTCGCGGCGGACTATGGCTACACCTTC
. | TRBJ2-2 | TRBV19 | . | CASSIQKRSENTGELFF | TGTGCCAGTAGTATTCAGAAGCGGTCAGAGAACACCGGGGAGCTGTTTTTT
. | TRBJ2-2 | TRBV4-3 | TRBD1 | CASSLQGDTGELFF | TGCGCCAGCAGCCTTCAGGGGGACACCGGGGAGCTGTTTTTT
. | TRBJ2-7 | TRBV19 | TRBD1 | CASSRVRQGSSSYEQYF | TGTGCCAGTAGTAGAGTGAGACAGGGCTCAAGCTCCTACGAGCAGTACTTC
. | TRBJ2-3 | TRBV9 | . | CASSDYGEISTDTQYF | TGTGCCAGCAGCGATTACGGGGAGATTAGCACAGATACGCAGTATTTT
. | TRBJ2-3 | TRBV19 | TRBD2 | CASRLAASTDTQYF | TGTGCCAGTCGACTAGCGGCCTCCACAGATACGCAGTATTTT
few | TRBJ1-1 | TRBV7-8 | . | CASSQNRATEAFF | TGTGCCAGCAGCCAGAACAGGGCCACTGAAGCTTTCTTT
. | TRBJ1-4 | TRBV7-8 | . | CASGETTTNEKLFF | TGTGCCAGCGGCGAGACAACAACTAATGAAAAACTGTTTTTT
. | TRBJ2-3 | TRBV27 | . | CASSERTDTQYF | TGTGCCAGCAGTGAGAGAACAGATACGCAGTATTTT
. | TRBJ2-3 | TRBV5-1 | . | CASSLAGVSTDTQYF | TGCGCCAGCAGCTTGGCGGGGGTAAGCACAGATACGCAGTATTTT
. | TRBJ2-5 | TRBV12-5 | TRBD2 | CASGLANSGGGETQYF | TGTGCTAGTGGTTTGGCTAACAGCGGGGGGGGCGAGACCCAGTACTTC